This entry is about one T cell receptor (beta chain). Data came from immunoSEQ multiplex PCR; TCRdb stores just in-frame clones and leaves some out. The sample holds approximately 200,000 clones, roughly nine tenths seen once. CDR1 is MNHEY and CDR2 is SVGAGI in the germline V gene. The ends lost 0 bases at V and 6 bases at J; junction bases unmatched: 8. This CDR3 is built from 16 residues. This record belongs to a study of blood T cell repertoires in COVID-19. V and J are TRBV6-5 and TRBJ1-1, with TRBD1 identical over 9 bases. Sample: PBMCs or T cells enriched from blood (not recorded which). This sequence originates from a woman younger than 35 in a cohort exposed to, infected with or recovered from COVID-19 (not recorded which). CDR3 sequence reads: CASSYSQRTGAAEAFF. CDR3 bases: TGTGCCAGCAGTTACTCCCAACGGACAGGGGCCGCTGAAGCTTTCTTT.